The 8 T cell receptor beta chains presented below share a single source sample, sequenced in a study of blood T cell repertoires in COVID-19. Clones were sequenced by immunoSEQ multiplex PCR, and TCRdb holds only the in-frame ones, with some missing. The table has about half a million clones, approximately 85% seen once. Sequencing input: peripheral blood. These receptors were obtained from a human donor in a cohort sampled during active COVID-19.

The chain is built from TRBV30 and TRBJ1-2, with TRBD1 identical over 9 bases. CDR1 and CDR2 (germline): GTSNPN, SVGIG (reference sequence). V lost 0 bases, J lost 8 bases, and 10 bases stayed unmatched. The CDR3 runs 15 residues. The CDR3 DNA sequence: TGTGCCTGGAGTGTGAACAGACAGGGGGTGGGAGGCTACACCTTC. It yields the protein CAWSVNRQGVGGYTF.

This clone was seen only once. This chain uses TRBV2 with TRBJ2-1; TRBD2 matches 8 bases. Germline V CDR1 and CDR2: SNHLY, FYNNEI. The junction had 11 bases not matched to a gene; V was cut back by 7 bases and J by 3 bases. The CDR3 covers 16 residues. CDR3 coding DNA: TGTGCCAGCATTGGAGGTCTGCGGGAGGACTACAATGAGCAGTTCTTC. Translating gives CASIGGLREDYNEQFF.

The DNA for the CDR3 is TGTGCCAGCACCCTAGGAGACCGGCTGAACACTGAAGCTTTCTTT. Amino acids: CASTLGDRLNTEAFF. The V call is TRBV7-2, the J call TRBJ1-1, with D unclear. Germline assignment: CDR1 SGHTA and CDR2 FQGNSA. V lost 7 bases and J lost 0, with 15 bases in between. CDR3 length equals 15 residues.

The chain's CDR3 is CSASRSGRAIEQFF. CDR3 DNA: TGCAGTGCTAGTAGGAGCGGGAGGGCCATTGAGCAGTTCTTC. The rearrangement uses TRBV20-1 and TRBJ2-1; TRBD2 aligns across 10 bases. The CDR3 runs to 14 residues. V dropped 3 bases and J dropped 9; count of bases not matched to a gene: 8. The V gene's germline CDR1 is DFQATT and CDR2 SNEGSKA (reference sequence).

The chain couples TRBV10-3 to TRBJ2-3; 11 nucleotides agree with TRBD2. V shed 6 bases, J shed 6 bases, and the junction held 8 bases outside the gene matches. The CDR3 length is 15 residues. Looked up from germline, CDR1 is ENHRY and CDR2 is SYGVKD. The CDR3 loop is CAIRTTSGRRDTQYF. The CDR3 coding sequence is TGTGCCATCAGGACTACTAGCGGGAGAAGGGATACGCAGTATTTT.

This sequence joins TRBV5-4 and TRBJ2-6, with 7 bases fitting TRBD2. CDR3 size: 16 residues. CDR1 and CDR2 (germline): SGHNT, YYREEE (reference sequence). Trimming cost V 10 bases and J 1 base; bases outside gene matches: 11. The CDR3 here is CAGQAGMASGANVLTF. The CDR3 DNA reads TGTGCCGGACAAGCGGGAATGGCATCTGGGGCCAACGTCCTGACTTTC.

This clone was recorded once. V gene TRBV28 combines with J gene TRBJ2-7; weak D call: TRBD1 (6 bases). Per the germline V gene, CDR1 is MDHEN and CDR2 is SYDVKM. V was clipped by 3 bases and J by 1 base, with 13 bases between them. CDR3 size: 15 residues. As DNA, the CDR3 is TGTGCCAGCAGTTTTTTGGGGACAAATTCCTACGAGCAGTACTTC. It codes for CASSFLGTNSYEQYF.

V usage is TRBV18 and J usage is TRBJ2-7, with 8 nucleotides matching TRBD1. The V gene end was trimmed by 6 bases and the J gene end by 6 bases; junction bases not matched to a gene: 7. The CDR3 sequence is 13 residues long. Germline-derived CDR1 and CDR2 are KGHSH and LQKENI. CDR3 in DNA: TGTGCCAGCTCCCCAGACAGGGGAAGCGAGCAGTACTTC. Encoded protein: CASSPDRGSEQYF. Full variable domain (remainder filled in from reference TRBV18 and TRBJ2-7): NAGVMQNPRHLVRRRGQEARLRCSPMKGHSHVYWYRQLPEEGLKFMVYLQKENIIDESGMPKERFSAEFPKEGPSILRIQQVVRGDSAAYFCASSPDRGSEQYFGPGTRLTVT.